A selection of T cell receptor beta chains follows, all from one sample in a study of OX40 agonist ivuxolimab in advanced cancers. Using immunoSEQ multiplex PCR, the repertoire was profiled, and TCRdb retains in-frame clones only, with some absent. The sample lists tens of thousands of clones, 79% seen once, with under 2% in the top ten. This sample comprised CD4+ or CD8+ T cells sorted from blood, obtained in a trial of the OX40 agonist ivuxolimab. These receptor sequences come from an adult with an advanced solid tumor such as melanoma, head and neck, liver or kidney cancer. The CDR3 runs from the conserved cysteine through the conserved F or W. The D gene is left open where the match is weak. Clone sizes are given selectively: once, few, many, or a class where the clone is expanded.

J: TRBJ2-5
D: NA
V: TRBV6-1
size: NA
DNA: TGTGCCAGCAGTAGACAGAACCAAGAGACCCAGTACTTC
CDR3: CASSRQNQETQYF

J: TRBJ2-7
D: TRBD2
V: TRBV6-5
size: NA
DNA: TGTGCCAGCAGTTACGGTGGGACTAGCGGGAGCTACGAGCAGTACTTC
CDR3: CASSYGGTSGSYEQYF

J: TRBJ2-7
D: TRBD1
V: TRBV27
size: NA
DNA: TGTGCCAGCAGTCAAAGGGTTGGGGACAGGGGGGGAGAGCAGTACTTC
CDR3: CASSQRVGDRGGEQYF

J: TRBJ2-5
D: TRBD1
V: TRBV14
size: NA
DNA: TGTGCCAGCAGCCAGTTACAGGGGCCCCTGCAAGAGACCCAGTACTTC
CDR3: CASSQLQGPLQETQYF

J: TRBJ2-3
D: NA
V: TRBV5-4
size: once
DNA: TGTGCCAGCAGCTTGAGGGCTAGCGGCACAGATACGCAGTATTTT
CDR3: CASSLRASGTDTQYF

J: TRBJ2-3
D: TRBD2
V: TRBV5-1
size: NA
DNA: TGCGCCAGCAGCTTAGAGCGGGGTGAAGTGAATACGCAGTATTTT
CDR3: CASSLERGEVNTQYF

J: TRBJ1-5
D: NA
V: TRBV27
size: once
DNA: TGTGCCAGCAGTACCCAGACAGGGCCCCAGCATTTT
CDR3: CASSTQTGPQHF

J: TRBJ1-1
D: NA
V: TRBV19
size: NA
DNA: TGTGCCAGTAGTATTGGTCCCTCTGAAGCTTTCTTT
CDR3: CASSIGPSEAFF

J: TRBJ1-2
D: NA
V: TRBV7-6
size: NA
DNA: TGTGCCAGCAGTCTGGATCTGAACTATGGCTACACCTTC
CDR3: CASSLDLNYGYTF

J: TRBJ1-1
D: NA
V: TRBV7-3
size: NA
DNA: TGTGCCAGCAGCGTGTTAATGAACACTGAAGCTTTCTTT
CDR3: CASSVLMNTEAFF

J: TRBJ2-5
D: TRBD2
V: TRBV2
size: NA
DNA: TGTGCCAGCAGTGCCGAACTAGCGGGGGGTAGGGAGACCCAGTACTTC
CDR3: CASSAELAGGRETQYF

J: TRBJ2-5
D: TRBD1
V: TRBV6-1
size: NA
DNA: TGTGCCAGCAGCGACAGGGGGCGGGAGCCTAACTACTTC
CDR3: CASSDRGREPNYF

J: TRBJ2-7
D: TRBD1
V: TRBV5-5
size: NA
DNA: TGTGCCAGCAGCTTAAAAAATCAGGGGACAGGGTTCTACGAGCAGTACTTC
CDR3: CASSLKNQGTGFYEQYF

J: TRBJ1-1
D: NA
V: TRBV28
size: NA
DNA: TGTGCCAGCAGTTTAGGGACATCTGAAGCTTTCTTT
CDR3: CASSLGTSEAFF

J: TRBJ1-2
D: NA
V: TRBV27
size: NA
DNA: TGTGCCAGCAGTCCGCGGGGTCTACTCTATGGCTACACCTTC
CDR3: CASSPRGLLYGYTF

J: TRBJ1-2
D: TRBD1
V: TRBV4-3
size: NA
DNA: TGCGCCAGCAGCCAAGAGACAGGGTTAGGCTACACCTTC
CDR3: CASSQETGLGYTF

J: TRBJ2-6
D: NA
V: TRBV30
size: NA
DNA: TGTGCCTGGACACCCGGGGCCAACGTCCTGACTTTC
CDR3: CAWTPGANVLTF

J: TRBJ2-3
D: TRBD2
V: TRBV19
size: NA
DNA: TGTGCCAGTAGTATAGGGACGTCGTGGGGGGGAGATACGCAGTATTTT
CDR3: CASSIGTSWGGDTQYF

J: TRBJ2-7
D: TRBD2
V: TRBV5-3
size: NA
DNA: TGTGCCAGAAGTTCTGTAGCGGGGGGCCCGTCCTACGAGCAGTACTTC
CDR3: CARSSVAGGPSYEQYF

J: TRBJ1-3
D: TRBD1
V: TRBV5-8
size: NA
DNA: TGTGCCAGCAGCTTTGGCGGACAGGAAAACACCATATATTTT
CDR3: CASSFGGQENTIYF

J: TRBJ2-7
D: NA
V: TRBV6-6
size: NA
DNA: TGTGCCAGCAGCCCCAGACCCGCCGAGCAGTACTTC
CDR3: CASSPRPAEQYF

J: TRBJ2-1
D: TRBD2
V: TRBV4-3
size: NA
DNA: TGCGCCAGCAGCCAAGTATGGCTAGCGGGAGCCAGTGAGCAGTTCTTC
CDR3: CASSQVWLAGASEQFF

J: TRBJ2-7
D: TRBD1
V: TRBV5-1
size: few
DNA: TGCGCCAGCAGCTGGGACAGCGGCGAGCAGTACTTC
CDR3: CASSWDSGEQYF

J: TRBJ2-3
D: NA
V: TRBV7-8
size: few
DNA: TGTGCCAGCAGCTTGTTCGAAGGCACAGATACGCAGTATTTT
CDR3: CASSLFEGTDTQYF

J: TRBJ2-5
D: TRBD1
V: TRBV6-5
size: NA
DNA: TGTGCCAGCAGGGGACAGGTTCAAGAGACCCAGTACTTC
CDR3: CASRGQVQETQYF

J: TRBJ2-7
D: TRBD1
V: TRBV6-6
size: NA
DNA: TGTGCCAGCAGTAAGCCGGGACAGAACTACGAGCAGTACTTC
CDR3: CASSKPGQNYEQYF

J: TRBJ2-2
D: NA
V: TRBV5-4
size: NA
DNA: TGTGCCAGCAGCACAAAAGAGGACACCGGGGAGCTGTTTTTT
CDR3: CASSTKEDTGELFF

J: TRBJ2-1
D: TRBD2
V: TRBV5-1
size: NA
DNA: TGCGCCAGCAGTTCTAGCGGGAGTCTGAATGAGCAGTTCTTC
CDR3: CASSSSGSLNEQFF

J: TRBJ1-6
D: NA
V: TRBV6-5
size: NA
DNA: TGTGCCAGCAGTTCAGGGCCTTATAATTCACCCCTCCACTTT
CDR3: CASSSGPYNSPLHF

J: TRBJ1-1
D: NA
V: TRBV11-1
size: NA
DNA: TGTGCCAGCAGCTTATATACAGGGAGAACTGAAGCTTTCTTT
CDR3: CASSLYTGRTEAFF

J: TRBJ1-2
D: TRBD1
V: TRBV6-5
size: NA
DNA: TGTGCCAGCAGTTTGTGGACAGGGAACTATGGCTACACCTTC
CDR3: CASSLWTGNYGYTF

J: TRBJ2-3
D: NA
V: TRBV27
size: NA
DNA: TGTGCCAGCAGTTCGTTGACCTTATCCACAGATACGCAGTATTTT
CDR3: CASSSLTLSTDTQYF

J: TRBJ2-7
D: TRBD2
V: TRBV15
size: few
DNA: TGTGCCACCAGCAGAGATAGGAGGGCTAGCGGGAGAAACTACGAGCAGTACTTC
CDR3: CATSRDRRASGRNYEQYF

J: TRBJ1-6
D: NA
V: TRBV5-8
size: NA
DNA: TGTGCCAGCAGCTTCGGAGGTTTCACTTCACCCCTCCACTTT
CDR3: CASSFGGFTSPLHF

J: TRBJ2-1
D: TRBD2
V: TRBV7-2
size: once
DNA: TGTGCCAGCTCGCGGGGAGGGACCCTAACCCAGGGCCATGAGCAGTTCTTC
CDR3: CASSRGGTLTQGHEQFF

J: TRBJ2-7
D: NA
V: TRBV14
size: NA
DNA: TGTGCCAGCAGCCAGCAGGGCGGAATCTACGAGCAGTACTTC
CDR3: CASSQQGGIYEQYF

J: TRBJ1-1
D: NA
V: TRBV6-5
size: NA
DNA: TGTGCCAGCAGTGAAGCATTTTTAGCTTTCTTT
CDR3: CASSEAFLAFF

J: TRBJ2-7
D: NA
V: TRBV7-2
size: NA
DNA: TGTGCCAGCAGCTTTTCCCGAGGGCCCTCCTACGAGCAGTACTTC
CDR3: CASSFSRGPSYEQYF

J: TRBJ1-2
D: NA
V: TRBV4-3
size: once
DNA: TGCGCCAGCAGCCAGCGGGACCCTCTCGATGGCTACACCTTC
CDR3: CASSQRDPLDGYTF

J: TRBJ1-4
D: NA
V: TRBV7-9
size: NA
DNA: TGTGCCAGCAGCTTCCCAACAGGGTTCCCATCACTGTTTTTT
CDR3: CASSFPTGFPSLFF

J: TRBJ2-5
D: TRBD2
V: TRBV19
size: NA
DNA: TGTGCCAGTAGTATAGGTTACGGGGGGGGAGAGACCCAGTACTTC
CDR3: CASSIGYGGGETQYF

J: TRBJ1-3
D: TRBD1
V: TRBV7-6
size: NA
DNA: TGTGCCAGCAGCCAAGGGACAGGCCTTGGAAACACCATATATTTT
CDR3: CASSQGTGLGNTIYF

J: TRBJ2-7
D: TRBD1
V: TRBV6-5
size: NA
DNA: TGTGCCAGCAGCTCCGGGACAGAGATATACGAGCAGTACTTC
CDR3: CASSSGTEIYEQYF

J: TRBJ1-5
D: NA
V: TRBV30
size: NA
DNA: TGTGCCTGGAGTGTACAGGTCAATCAGCCCCAGCATTTT
CDR3: CAWSVQVNQPQHF

J: TRBJ2-1
D: NA
V: TRBV5-1
size: NA
DNA: TGCGCCAGCAGCTTGGTTTCAAGCTCCTACAATGAGCAGTTCTTC
CDR3: CASSLVSSSYNEQFF

J: TRBJ1-2
D: NA
V: TRBV5-4
size: NA
DNA: TGTGCCAGCAGCTTGGCAAGGGATGGCTACACCTTC
CDR3: CASSLARDGYTF

J: TRBJ1-1
D: TRBD1
V: TRBV19
size: NA
DNA: TGTGCCAGTTTTGCCTCAGGGGGCGCGAGGCACACTGAAGCTTTCTTT
CDR3: CASFASGGARHTEAFF

J: TRBJ2-3
D: TRBD2
V: TRBV28
size: NA
DNA: TGTGCCAGCAGTCCAAGCGGGGGGTTGGCGAATACGCAGTATTTT
CDR3: CASSPSGGLANTQYF

J: TRBJ2-1
D: TRBD2
V: TRBV7-3
size: NA
DNA: TGTGCCAGCAGTTTATCCGCGGGAGGGCCGGACAATGAGCAGTTCTTC
CDR3: CASSLSAGGPDNEQFF

J: TRBJ2-5
D: NA
V: TRBV7-2
size: NA
DNA: TGTGCCAGCAGCCCCCCTGGAGTAGGACAAGAGACCCAGTACTTC
CDR3: CASSPPGVGQETQYF

J: TRBJ2-2
D: NA
V: TRBV30
size: NA
DNA: TGTGCCTGGAGGGACAAGAACACCGGGGAGCTGTTTTTT
CDR3: CAWRDKNTGELFF

J: TRBJ2-1
D: TRBD2
V: TRBV7-2
size: NA
DNA: TGTGCCAGCAGCCCTCTAGCGGGCGGCTCCTACAATGAGCAGTTCTTC
CDR3: CASSPLAGGSYNEQFF

J: TRBJ1-3
D: NA
V: TRBV7-9
size: NA
DNA: TGTGCCAGCAGCTTCAGCGCGGGGGTCGTAAACACCATATATTTT
CDR3: CASSFSAGVVNTIYF

J: TRBJ2-1
D: TRBD1
V: TRBV5-1
size: NA
DNA: TGCGCCAGCAGCAGAACCGGGACAGGTAGAACCTACAATGAGCAGTTCTTC
CDR3: CASSRTGTGRTYNEQFF

J: TRBJ2-1
D: NA
V: TRBV2
size: NA
DNA: TGTGCCAGCAGTGAGAGTTCGCCCAGGGGCTACAATGAGCAGTTCTTC
CDR3: CASSESSPRGYNEQFF

J: TRBJ2-7
D: NA
V: TRBV11-2
size: NA
DNA: TGTGCCAGCAGCTTAGATGAAAGGGGCTCCTACGAGCAGTACTTC
CDR3: CASSLDERGSYEQYF

J: TRBJ2-1
D: NA
V: TRBV10-3
size: NA
DNA: TGTGCCTCCTGGGGGCGGGAACCCTACAATGAGCAGTTCTTC
CDR3: CASWGREPYNEQFF

J: TRBJ1-2
D: TRBD1
V: TRBV28
size: NA
DNA: TGTGCCAGCAGTTACGGGACAGGGGACTATGGCTACACCTTC
CDR3: CASSYGTGDYGYTF